This T cell receptor (beta chain) comes out of a study of blood T cell repertoires in COVID-19. This table comes from immunoSEQ multiplex PCR, and its TCRdb copy is limited to in-frame clones, with some not included. The sample shows 35,000 to 40,000 clones, around 80% of them seen only once. The V end lost 0 bases, the J end lost 1 base, and 4 bases lay between the germline ends. The CDR3 is made up of 14 amino acids. Germline-derived CDR1 and CDR2 are SGHRS and YFSETQ. Sequences were obtained from peripheral blood. The source is a man in his 60s with COVID-19, enrolled during active disease. J is TRBJ2-2 and V is TRBV5-1; D not certain. CDR3 sequence reads: CASSLGRNTGELFF. The CDR3 nucleotides are TGCGCCAGCAGCTTGGGGAGGAACACCGGGGAGCTGTTTTTT. Variable domain in full (rest from reference TRBV5-1 and TRBJ2-2): KAGVTQTPRYLIKTRGQQVTLSCSPISGHRSVSWYQQTPGQGLQFLFEYFSETQRNKGNFPGRFSGRQFSNSRSEMNVSTLELGDSALYLCASSLGRNTGELFFGEGSRLTVL.